These T cell receptor beta chains were read from a single sample in a study of Graves' ophthalmopathy and Graves' hyperthyroidism. Using its own MiXCR run on the multiplex PCR reads, TCRdb lists one record per CDR3 protein. The profile shows about 620,000 distinct CDR3 sequences, roughly 20% of them singletons. Sequencing input: peripheral blood. The receptors shown here come from a woman younger than 35 with stable Graves' hyperthyroidism. Some clones in this sample may be carry-over from other donors' samples. The CDR3 runs from the conserved cysteine through the conserved F or W. A D gene is named only where the DNA matches it firmly. Expanded clones get a size class; other rows say once, few or many, or leave the size out.

>NA|NA|TRBJ1-1|TRBV6-9
CASSADGTGSVNTEAFF
TGTGCCAGCAGTGCCGACGGCACAGGGTCGGTCAACACTGAAGCTTTCTTT
>NA|NA|TRBJ1-5|TRBV7-9
CASSLAFGPQHF
TGTGCCAGCAGCTTAGCGTTTGGGCCCCAGCATTTT
>NA|NA|TRBJ2-7|TRBV6-1
CASSESPNREQYF
TGTGCCAGCAGTGAAAGCCCCAACCGGGAGCAGTACTTC
>NA|many|TRBJ1-5|TRBV2
CASSERRTDEQPQHF
TGTGCCAGCAGTGAAAGAAGGACAGACGAGCAGCCCCAGCATTTT
>NA|many|TRBJ1-5|TRBV27
CASSSLGLNQPQHF
TGTGCCAGCAGTTCTTTAGGGCTCAATCAGCCCCAGCATTTT
>NA|many|TRBJ2-7|TRBV7-9
CASSLGDLLPEQYF
TGTGCCAGCAGCTTAGGTGATTTGCTACCCGAGCAGTACTTC
>TRBD1|many|TRBJ1-1|TRBV10-3
CATFPSTGGNTEAFF
TGTGCCACCTTCCCCTCGACAGGGGGAAACACTGAAGCTTTCTTT
>TRBD1|many|TRBJ2-7|TRBV20-1
CSAPTGTDYEQYF
TGCAGTGCCCCGACGGGGACAGACTACGAGCAGTACTTC
>NA|few|TRBJ2-7|TRBV7-9
CASSHRDKTYEQYF
TGTGCCAGCAGCCACCGGGACAAAACCTACGAGCAGTACTTC
>NA|many|TRBJ2-5|TRBV12-3/TRBV12-4
CASSKGTANGETQYF
TGTGCCAGCAGTAAAGGAACCGCGAACGGGGAGACCCAGTACTTC
>NA|many|TRBJ2-5|TRBV2
CASGVLQETQYF
TGTGCCAGCGGTGTCTTACAAGAGACCCAGTACTTC
>TRBD1|many|TRBJ1-1|TRBV2
CASTTLQGLNEAFF
TGTGCCAGCACGACCCTACAGGGGCTTAATGAAGCTTTCTTT
>NA|many|TRBJ1-2|TRBV4-1
CASSQDLAGNGYTF
TGCGCCAGCAGCCAAGATTTGGCTGGGAACGGCTACACCTTC
>NA|many|TRBJ1-6|TRBV30
CAWSQDKGDSPLHF
TGTGCCTGGAGTCAGGACAAGGGAGATTCACCCCTCCACTTT
>NA|NA|TRBJ1-2|TRBV24-1
CATSVGGYTF
TGTGCCACCAGTGTAGGTGGCTACACCTTC
>TRBD2|NA|TRBJ2-2|TRBV11-2
CASSYGGGTGELFF
TGTGCCAGCAGCTATGGGGGGGGCACCGGGGAGCTGTTTTTT
>NA|many|TRBJ1-1|TRBV9
CASSVMLEGDTEAFF
TGTGCCAGCAGCGTTATGTTGGAAGGGGACACTGAAGCTTTCTTT
>NA|many|TRBJ2-5|TRBV11-2
CASSLDRGLQETQYF
TGTGCCAGCAGCTTAGATAGGGGCCTTCAAGAGACCCAGTACTTC
>NA|few|TRBJ2-4|TRBV28
CASRDMTGTSSGIQYF
TGTGCCAGCAGGGATATGACCGGGACCTCGAGCGGCATTCAGTACTTC
>TRBD2|many|TRBJ2-5|TRBV7-3
CASSLAGGRGETQYF
TGTGCCAGCAGCTTAGCGGGTGGGAGGGGAGAGACCCAGTACTTC
>NA|few|TRBJ1-2|TRBV5-6
CASSLDSDGYTF
TGTGCCAGCAGCTTGGACAGCGATGGCTACACCTTC
>NA|few|TRBJ1-6|TRBV7-9
CASSLQGTPLHF
TGTGCCAGCAGCCTCCAGGGGACACCCCTCCACTTT
>NA|many|TRBJ1-2|TRBV28
CASRSRTANYGYTF
TGTGCCAGCAGGTCACGGACAGCTAACTATGGCTACACCTTC
>NA|many|TRBJ1-5|TRBV2
CASSEGGSQESNQPQHF
TGTGCCAGCAGTGAAGGGGGTAGCCAAGAAAGCAATCAGCCCCAGCATTTT
>NA|NA|TRBJ2-5|TRBV28
CASSSPGWDWTQYF
TGTGCCAGCAGCTCCCCAGGGTGGGACTGGACCCAGTACTTC
>TRBD1|NA|TRBJ1-2|TRBV12-3/TRBV12-4
CASSLRDRGIYGYTF
TGTGCCAGCAGTTTGCGGGACAGGGGCATTTATGGCTACACCTTC
>NA|many|TRBJ1-6|TRBV6-5
CASSYSGRQRFYNSPLHF
TGTGCCAGCAGTTACTCTGGAAGGCAGAGGTTCTATAATTCACCCCTCCACTTT
>NA|many|TRBJ2-7|TRBV20-1
CSARAAVYEQYF
TGCAGTGCTAGAGCAGCGGTCTACGAGCAGTACTTC
>NA|NA|TRBJ2-7|TRBV4-1
CASSRGNEQYF
TGCGCCAGCAGCAGGGGGAACGAGCAGTACTTC
>NA|many|TRBJ1-6|TRBV10-3
CAISEMSSPLHF
TGTGCCATCAGTGAGATGAGTTCACCCCTCCACTTT
>NA|many|TRBJ1-2|TRBV30
CAWSENSGYTF
TGTGCCTGGAGCGAAAATTCAGGCTACACCTTC
>TRBD2|many|TRBJ2-7|TRBV28
CASSPPGSGSYEQYF
TGTGCCAGCAGTCCCCCTGGTAGCGGGAGCTACGAGCAGTACTTC
>TRBD2|many|TRBJ2-5|TRBV25-1
CASSKDGRAGETQYF
TGTGCCAGCAGTAAGGACGGGAGGGCCGGTGAGACCCAGTACTTC
>NA|many|TRBJ1-6|TRBV12-5
CASGLVALGSYNSPLHF
TGTGCTAGTGGTTTGGTCGCGCTGGGTTCCTATAATTCACCCCTCCACTTT
>NA|NA|TRBJ1-2|TRBV12-3/TRBV12-4
CASSFASPYGYTF
TGTGCCAGCAGTTTCGCTTCCCCCTATGGCTACACCTTC
>TRBD2|NA|TRBJ2-5|TRBV2
CASSERLAGVRETQYF
TGTGCCAGCAGTGAAAGACTAGCGGGAGTTAGAGAGACCCAGTACTTC
>NA|NA|TRBJ1-1|TRBV5-1
CASSLREETEAFF
TGCGCCAGCAGCTTGAGGGAGGAAACTGAAGCTTTCTTT
>NA|NA|TRBJ1-1|TRBV4-1
CASSQEKRGNTEAFF
TGCGCCAGCAGCCAAGAAAAGAGAGGGAACACTGAAGCTTTCTTT
>NA|many|TRBJ2-6|TRBV15
CATSRGQGSSGANVLTF
TGTGCCACCAGCAGAGGTCAGGGAAGCTCTGGGGCCAACGTCCTGACTTTC
>NA|many|TRBJ1-2|TRBV27
CASSLRADQRNYGYTF
TGTGCCAGCAGTTTACGCGCAGACCAGAGGAACTATGGCTACACCTTC
>NA|many|TRBJ1-1|TRBV12-3/TRBV12-4
CASSKRRNTEAFF
TGTGCCAGCAGCAAAAGACGGAACACTGAAGCTTTCTTT
>NA|many|TRBJ2-2|TRBV20-1
CSARRPSTGELFF
TGCAGTGCTAGACGGCCATCAACCGGGGAGCTGTTTTTT
>NA|NA|TRBJ1-1|TRBV6-1
CASSERQAAEAFF
TGTGCCAGCAGTGAACGTCAGGCCGCCGAAGCTTTCTTT
>TRBD1|many|TRBJ1-2|TRBV2
CASSEGTGGLRIHGYTF
TGTGCCAGCAGTGAGGGGACAGGGGGTTTGCGGATCCATGGCTACACCTTC
>NA|NA|TRBJ2-7|TRBV11-2
CASSFNGYALGYEQYF
TGTGCCAGCAGCTTTAATGGGTACGCTCTGGGCTACGAGCAGTACTTC
>TRBD2|NA|TRBJ2-7|TRBV12-3/TRBV12-4
CASSLILAGILAVPSYEQYF
TGTGCCAGCAGTTTAATTCTAGCCGGAATTCTAGCGGTTCCCTCCTACGAGCAGTACTTC
>NA|NA|TRBJ1-1|TRBV12-3/TRBV12-4
CASSFARIVNTEAFF
TGTGCCAGCAGTTTTGCGCGGATTGTGAACACTGAAGCTTTCTTT
>NA|many|TRBJ2-7|TRBV20-1
CSATDSSYEQYF
TGCAGTGCTACCGACAGCTCCTACGAGCAGTACTTC
>TRBD1|few|TRBJ1-1|TRBV5-1
CASSYPGGMNTEAFF
TGCGCCAGCAGCTACCCAGGGGGGATGAACACTGAAGCTTTCTTT
>NA|NA|TRBJ1-2|TRBV18
CASSPPGREGYTF
TGTGCCAGCTCACCACCGGGAAGGGAAGGCTACACCTTC
>NA|many|TRBJ2-7|TRBV6-5
CASGTTYEQYF
TGTGCCAGCGGGACCACCTACGAGCAGTACTTC
>NA|NA|TRBJ2-2|TRBV20-1
CSARDYGQGYTGELFF
TGCAGTGCTAGAGACTACGGGCAGGGATACACCGGGGAGCTGTTTTTT